This T cell receptor beta chain was captured in a study of T cells in localized non-small cell lung cancer. Deletions cut 5 bases from V and 3 bases from J, with 18 bases between. The CDR3 is 15 residues long. Per germline, CDR1 SGHRS and CDR2 YFSETQ. Clones were read by immunoSEQ multiplex PCR, and TCRdb kept only the in-frame ones, dropping some. The sample includes 30,000 to 40,000 clones, 85% to 90% of them seen just once. Sequenced material: peripheral blood, taken before any cancer treatment. This clonotype was sampled from a man aged 35 to 69 with stage I lung adenocarcinoma. V usage is TRBV5-1 and J usage is TRBJ2-7, with a weak D call TRBD1 (5 bases). The CDR3 bases are TGCGCCAGCAGGGGGCATTATGGGCAGATCTACGAGCAGTACTTC. It specifies CASRGHYGQIYEQYF.